These 13 T cell receptor beta chains came from one sample sequenced in a study of T cell repertoires in cytomegalovirus infection. TCRdb re-called the reads with MiXCR, one entry per CDR3 protein. The sample includes about 740,000 distinct CDR3 sequences, 35% of them seen just once. Sequencing used PBMCs. Source of these receptors: a human donor in good health (CMV status not recorded). Some clones in this sample may be carry-over from other donors' samples.

This clonotype was seen just once. The V and J genes are TRBV18 and TRBJ1-5; D is unresolved. The CDR3 runs to 16 residues. Trimming stripped 3 bases from V and 4 bases from J, with 16 bases between. Looked up from germline, CDR1 is KGHSH and CDR2 is LQKENI. CDR3 sequence (DNA): TGTGCCAGCTCACCGGGAGCCTTCGTCTCTAATCAGCCCCAGCATTTT. Its translation is CASSPGAFVSNQPQHF.

This clonotype was seen more than once but under ten times. The chain couples TRBV19 to TRBJ2-3; TRBD1 aligns across 9 bases. Germline CDR1 is LNHDA and CDR2 is SQIVND (reference sequence). Unmatched junction bases numbered 5, after V lost 7 bases and J lost 0 bases. The CDR3 is made up of 15 amino acids. The CDR3 DNA reads TGTGCCAGTACCGACAGGGGGACTAGCACAGATACGCAGTATTTT. Its translation: CASTDRGTSTDTQYF.

This clonotype was detected a few times. The gene calls are TRBV6-1 and TRBJ1-5, with TRBD1 matching over 11 bases. CDR3 length: 17 amino acids. V gave up 4 bases and J gave up 2 bases; unmatched junction bases: 7. Germline V CDR1 and CDR2: MNHNS, SASEGT. The CDR3 DNA is TGTGCCAGCAGTGGCGGACAGGGGGCGCGGGGCAATCAGCCCCAGCATTTT. It encodes CASSGGQGARGNQPQHF.

Concerning this clonotype: It may be a read error: a sequence one base away is much more abundant. The chain is built from TRBV7-2 and TRBJ1-5; D remains unclear. Germline-derived CDR1 and CDR2 are SGHTA and FQGNSA. This CDR3 spans 16 amino acids. V lost 5 bases and J lost 3, with 17 bases in between. The CDR3, as DNA: TGTGCCAGCAGCCCCAGGAAAGGTCCTGACAATCAGCCCCAGCATTTT. The encoded protein is CASSPRKGPDNQPQHF.

Only a few counts were recorded for this clonotype. V and J are TRBV20-1 and TRBJ2-1; 8 positions agree with TRBD2. This CDR3 has 14 amino acids. Germline-derived CDR1 and CDR2 are DFQATT and SNEGSKA (reference sequence). The CDR3 bases are TGCACCGCGGGGGGCCCTAGCTCCTACAATGAGCAGTTCTTC. This encodes CTAGGPSSYNEQFF.

This clonotype was found once. The chain carries TRBV7-6 and TRBJ2-4; TRBD1 aligns across 7 bases. Germline V lookup: CDR1 SGHVS, CDR2 FNYEAQ. The length of the CDR3 is 16 residues. V was clipped by 5 bases and J by 4 bases; unmatched bases: 11. The CDR3 loop is CASSPRVAQGKNIQYF. As DNA, the CDR3 is TGTGCCAGCAGCCCTAGAGTTGCACAGGGGAAAAACATTCAGTACTTC.

This rearrangement joins TRBV20-1 to TRBJ2-1; perhaps TRBD2 as D (6 bases). The germline gives CDR1 DFQATT, CDR2 SNEGSKA (reference sequence). V lost 3 bases and J 8 bases, leaving 8 bases between the germline ends. The CDR3 spans 11 residues. CDR3 sequence: CSASQRDEQFF. The CDR3 coding sequence is TGCAGTGCTAGCCAGCGGGATGAGCAGTTCTTC.

The chain couples TRBV3-1 to TRBJ2-5; TRBD1 agrees at 9 bases. There are 16 residues in the CDR3. With V trimmed by 4 bases and J by 5 bases, 11 bases remained unmatched. The V gene's germline CDR1 is LGHDT and CDR2 YNNKEL (reference sequence). The CDR3 protein is CASSPYRDRVRETQYF. CDR3 sequence (DNA): TGTGCCAGCAGCCCCTACCGGGACAGGGTTCGGGAGACCCAGTACTTC.

The chain is built from TRBV28 and TRBJ1-2; no firm D call. From germline, CDR1 is MDHEN and CDR2 SYDVKM. This CDR3 is 14 amino acids long. V was shortened by 6 bases and J by 6 bases, with 17 bases between the two germline ends. The CDR3 reads CASRSPGSGHGYTF. The CDR3 DNA reads as TGTGCCAGCAGGAGTCCCGGGAGCGGGCATGGCTACACCTTC.

This clonotype was recorded a few times. J is TRBJ2-7 and V is TRBV6-1, with D maybe TRBD2 (5 bases). Between the trimmed V and J ends, which lost 5 bases and 3 bases, there was a span of 17 bases. Germline V gene lookup returns CDR1 MNHNS and CDR2 SASEGT. CDR3 length: 15 amino acids. The chain's CDR3 is CASSPYSAWGYEQYF. CDR3 in DNA: TGTGCCAGCAGTCCCTATAGCGCGTGGGGCTACGAGCAGTACTTC.

The rearrangement joins TRBV27 to TRBJ2-1; 7 bases line up with TRBD2. Germline CDR1 MNHEY, CDR2 SMNVEV (reference sequence). The ends lost 3 bases at V and 12 bases at J; junction bases unmatched: 17. The CDR3 has 16 residues. This chain's CDR3 is CASSFSASGRGDWQFF. CDR3 in DNA: TGTGCCAGCAGTTTCTCCGCTTCGGGGAGGGGCGATTGGCAGTTCTTC.

J is TRBJ2-5 and V is TRBV7-9; no definite D call. Per germline, CDR1 SEHNR and CDR2 FQNEAQ (reference sequence). Deletions cut 3 bases from V and 4 bases from J, with 6 bases between. The CDR3 totals 12 residues. CDR3 residues: CASSFNRETQYF. CDR3 sequence (DNA): TGTGCCAGCAGCTTTAACCGAGAGACCCAGTACTTC. Complete variable domain (other parts from reference TRBV7-9 and TRBJ2-5): DTGVSQNPRHKITKRGQNVTFRCDPISEHNRLYWYRQTLGQGPEFLTYFQNEAQLEKSRLLSDRFSAERPKGSFSTLEIQRTEQGDSAMYLCASSFNRETQYFGPGTRLLVL.

This chain uses TRBV28 with TRBJ1-1, with D tentatively TRBD1 (5 bases). Germline-derived CDR1 and CDR2 are MDHEN and SYDVKM. This CDR3 spans 12 amino acids. Between the trimmed V and J ends, which lost 10 bases and 3 bases, there was a span of 12 bases. The CDR3 is CATQGRDTEAFF. The CDR3 coding sequence is TGTGCCACCCAGGGTAGGGACACTGAAGCTTTCTTT.